The 17 T cell receptor beta chains below were found in one sample sequenced in a study of shared clonotypes between healthy human individuals. Assay: immunoSEQ multiplex PCR; the TCRdb copy retains only in-frame clones and omits some. The table includes over a million clones, just under 99% detected once. Sample: naive CD4+ T cells sorted from blood. Subset described: CD45RA+ positively selected. The receptor source for this set is a man aged 25-45 years in good health.

The J gene is TRBJ2-7, the V gene TRBV2; 7 positions match TRBD1. The ends lost 6 bases at V and 4 bases at J; junction bases unmatched: 9. The germline gives CDR1 SNHLY, CDR2 FYNNEI. CDR3 length: 14 amino acids. CDR3 in amino acids: CASRRDRARYEQYF. CDR3 nucleotides: TGTGCCAGCAGACGCGACAGGGCTAGGTACGAGCAGTACTTC.

V gene TRBV6-4 combines with J gene TRBJ1-5; D is ambiguous. The V gene's germline CDR1 is MRHNA and CDR2 SNTAGT. V was cut by 3 bases and J by 5 bases, with 11 bases left in between. The length of the CDR3 is 14 residues. The CDR3 nucleotides are TGTGCCAGCAGTGAGTCGTCCGGGGATCAGCCCCAGCATTTT. Its translation is CASSESSGDQPQHF.

About this clone: The sample carries other DNA sequences with the same CDR3. The chain has TRBV19 and TRBJ2-7; D might be TRBD2 (6 bases). The germline V gene encodes CDR1 LNHDA and CDR2 SQIVND (reference sequence). Deletions cut 3 bases from V and 0 bases from J, with 6 bases between. The CDR3 loop spans 13 amino acids. The CDR3 region has the DNA TGTGCCAGTAGTATCGGGAGCTCCTACGAGCAGTACTTC. Its translation is CASSIGSSYEQYF. Variable domain in full (rest from reference TRBV19 and TRBJ2-7): DGGITQSPKYLFRKEGQNVTLSCEQNLNHDAMYWYRQDPGQGLRLIYYSQIVNDFQKGDIAEGYSVSREKKESFPLTVTSAQKNPTAFYLCASSIGSSYEQYFGPGTRLTVT.

The chain recombines TRBV10-3 with TRBJ2-7; TRBD1 agrees at 9 bases. CDR1 is ENHRY and CDR2 is SYGVKD in the germline V gene. With 4 bases clipped from V and 5 bases from J, the junction kept 6 bases outside the gene matches. The CDR3 is 14 residues long. This CDR3 reads CAISVGTGFDEQYF. CDR3 bases: TGTGCCATCAGTGTCGGGACAGGGTTCGACGAGCAGTACTTC.

The chain links TRBV7-2 to TRBJ1-2; D is unclear. The CDR3 is 13 amino acids. Germline CDR1 is SGHTA and CDR2 is FQGNSA. V was cut by 5 bases and J by 6 bases, with 13 bases left in between. CDR3 bases: TGTGCCAGCAGCCCAAGGTGGGCGGATGGCTACACCTTC. Protein sequence: CASSPRWADGYTF.

This chain's CDR3 is CAPAVRLRDQPQHF. The CDR3, as DNA: TGCGCCCCAGCAGTAAGGCTAAGGGATCAGCCCCAGCATTTT. J is TRBJ1-5 and V is TRBV10-2, with D uncertain. From germline, CDR1 is WSHSY and CDR2 SAAADI. The V and J ends lost 11 bases and 5 bases respectively, with 19 bases between them. The CDR3 is 14 residues long.

V is TRBV14 and J is TRBJ2-7; D gene ambiguous. This CDR3 contains 13 residues. CDR1 is SGHDN and CDR2 is FVKESK in the germline V gene. Trimming shortened V by 3 bases and J by 3 bases, and 9 bases separated the two germline ends. The CDR3 nucleotides are TGTGCCAGCAGCCACGTGACGGGCTACGAGCAGTACTTC. Protein: CASSHVTGYEQYF.

This chain joins TRBV6-5 and TRBJ2-3; no clear D. V was trimmed by 4 bases and J by 8 bases, leaving 19 bases between them. The CDR3 extends over 15 amino acids. Germline assignment: CDR1 MNHEY and CDR2 SVGAGI. CDR3 bases: TGTGCCAGCAGTTCTCCCGCTCGGGTTGCGGCTACGCAGTATTTT. Its translation: CASSSPARVAATQYF.

This chain joins TRBV19 and TRBJ2-5, with TRBD1 identical over 9 bases. CDR1 LNHDA and CDR2 SQIVND come from the germline V gene (reference sequence). With 4 bases clipped from V and 2 bases from J, the junction kept 2 bases outside the gene matches. This CDR3 spans 14 amino acids. CDR3 protein: CASSTGTGQETQYF. In DNA form, the CDR3 reads TGTGCCAGTAGTACCGGGACAGGGCAAGAGACCCAGTACTTC.

This rearrangement joins TRBV11-2 to TRBJ2-3; D is ambiguous. The CDR3 is made up of 16 amino acids. V lost 1 base, J lost 4 bases, and 15 bases lay in between. The germline V gene has CDR1 SGHAT and CDR2 FQNNGV. The CDR3: CASSLVHRLRADTQYF. CDR3 nucleotide sequence: TGTGCCAGCAGCTTAGTGCATCGCCTTCGCGCAGATACGCAGTATTTT.

The CDR3 coding sequence is TGTGCCAGCAGCCGAACCTTGATAGATACGCAGTATTTT. As protein: CASSRTLIDTQYF. The rearrangement joins TRBV28 to TRBJ2-3; D is unclear. The CDR3 extends over 13 amino acids. V was trimmed by 6 bases and J by 5 bases, leaving 12 bases between them. Germline CDR1 and CDR2: MDHEN and SYDVKM.

J is TRBJ2-7 and V is TRBV19, with D possibly matching TRBD2 (6 bases). CDR1 LNHDA and CDR2 SQIVND come from the germline V gene (reference sequence). The CDR3 has 14 residues. Trimming took 6 bases from V and 4 from J, leaving 16 bases between them. As DNA, the CDR3 is TGTGCCAGTAGCCGGAAGGGACTTCTGTACGAGCAGTACTTC. Amino acid sequence: CASSRKGLLYEQYF.

The rearrangement links TRBV7-6 to TRBJ2-7, with no clear D. Germline lookup yields CDR1 SGHVS and CDR2 FNYEAQ. The CDR3 runs 12 residues. V was pared by 4 bases and J by 6 bases, with 10 bases between. The DNA of the CDR3 is TGTGCCAGCAGCTCCAATCTCGGCGAGCAGTACTTC. Amino acids: CASSSNLGEQYF.

This rearrangement joins TRBV4-3 to TRBJ2-2, with 8 bases identical to TRBD2. Germline CDR1 LGHNA, CDR2 YSLEER. V gave up 0 bases and J gave up 6 bases; unmatched junction bases: 3. The CDR3 length is 15 residues. The CDR3 loop reads CASSQEAGAAGELFF. The CDR3 region has the DNA TGCGCCAGCAGCCAAGAAGCGGGAGCGGCCGGGGAGCTGTTTTTT.

The chain couples TRBV18 to TRBJ2-2; TRBD2 matches at 7 bases. The ends lost 0 bases at V and 1 base at J; junction bases unmatched: 2. Per the germline V gene, CDR1 is KGHSH and CDR2 is LQKENI. The CDR3 runs to 16 residues. Here the CDR3 reads CASSPPSSGNTGELFF. CDR3 DNA sequence: TGTGCCAGCTCACCACCGTCTAGCGGGAACACCGGGGAGCTGTTTTTT.

The rearrangement links TRBV5-1 to TRBJ2-5; 8 nucleotides line up with TRBD2. V shed 4 bases and J 3 bases; nucleotides not matched to a gene: 11. CDR1 is SGHRS, CDR2 YFSETQ, per germline. The CDR3 extends over 16 amino acids. The CDR3 loop is CASSRGNSGAKETQYF. CDR3 coding DNA: TGCGCCAGCAGCCGGGGGAATAGCGGGGCCAAAGAGACCCAGTACTTC.

This rearrangement joins TRBV9 to TRBJ1-4, with TRBD1 matching over 7 bases. Germline lookup yields CDR1 SGDLS and CDR2 YYNGEE. Trimming at V came to 5 bases and at J to 7 bases, leaving 8 bases not matched to a gene. This CDR3 region has 14 residues. CDR3 nucleotide sequence: TGTGCCAGCAGGAGGGGGCCTAGTGGTGAAAAACTGTTTTTT. As protein: CASRRGPSGEKLFF.